The following is a T cell receptor beta chain sequence with its context. The antigen is undetermined. The sample comes from a study of T cell responses to AZD1222 COVID-19 vaccine. Profiling relied on immunoSEQ multiplex PCR, and the TCRdb table lists in-frame clones only, not all of them. The sample contains around 120,000 clones, around 80% of which appear only once. Study findings and constraints: Spike-specific TCR breadth and depth grew following two AZD1222 doses. Per reports, nearly half of all spike-specific TCRs target regions that are unmutated in variants. Spike-wide vaccine-associated CD4 TCRs dominated at 160-218 and 743-854. In a largely white British group with more females than males, clonal diversity was possibly underestimated.

Germline V gene data show CDR1 as PRHDT and CDR2 as FYEKMQ (reference sequence). V was pared by 7 bases and J by 3 bases, with 10 bases of the junction left unmatched. There are 15 residues in the CDR3. Sample: peripheral blood, taken 28 days after the second AZD1222 dose. The chain uses TRBV13 and TRBJ2-3; 7 bases are shared with TRBD1. The sequence derives from an adult who received the AZD1222 COVID-19 vaccine. CDR3 protein: CASKVRGQWTDTQYF. CDR3 DNA: TGTGCCAGCAAAGTTAGGGGACAGTGGACAGATACGCAGTATTTT.